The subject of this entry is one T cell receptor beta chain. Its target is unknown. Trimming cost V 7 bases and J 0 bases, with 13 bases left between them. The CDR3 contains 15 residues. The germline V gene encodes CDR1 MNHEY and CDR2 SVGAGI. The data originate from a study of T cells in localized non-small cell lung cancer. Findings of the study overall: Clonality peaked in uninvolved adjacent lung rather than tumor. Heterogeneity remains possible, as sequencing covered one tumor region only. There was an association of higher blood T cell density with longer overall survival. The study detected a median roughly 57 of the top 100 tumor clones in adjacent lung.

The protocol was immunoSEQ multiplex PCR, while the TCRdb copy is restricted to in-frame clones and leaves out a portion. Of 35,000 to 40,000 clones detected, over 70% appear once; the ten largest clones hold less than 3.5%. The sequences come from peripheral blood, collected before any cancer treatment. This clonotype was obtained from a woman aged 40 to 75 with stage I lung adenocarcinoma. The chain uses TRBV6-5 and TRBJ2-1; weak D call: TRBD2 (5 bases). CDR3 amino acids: CASKAGVTSYNEQFF. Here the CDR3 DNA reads TGTGCCAGCAAGGCCGGGGTGACCTCCTACAATGAGCAGTTCTTC.